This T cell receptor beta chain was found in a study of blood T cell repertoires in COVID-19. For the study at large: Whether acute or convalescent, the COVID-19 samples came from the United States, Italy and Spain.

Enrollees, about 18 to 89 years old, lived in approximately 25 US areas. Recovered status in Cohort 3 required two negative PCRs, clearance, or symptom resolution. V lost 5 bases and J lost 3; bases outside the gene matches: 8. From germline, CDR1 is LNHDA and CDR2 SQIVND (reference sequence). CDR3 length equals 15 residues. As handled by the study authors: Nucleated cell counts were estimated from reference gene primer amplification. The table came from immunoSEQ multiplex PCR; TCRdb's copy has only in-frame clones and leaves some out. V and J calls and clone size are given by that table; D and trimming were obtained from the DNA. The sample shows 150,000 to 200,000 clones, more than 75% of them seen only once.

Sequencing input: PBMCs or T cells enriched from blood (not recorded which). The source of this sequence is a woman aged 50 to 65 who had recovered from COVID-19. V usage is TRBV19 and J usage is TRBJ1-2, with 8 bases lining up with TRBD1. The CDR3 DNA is TGTGCCAGTAGTCTTTCCCAGACAGGGGACTATGGCTACACCTTC. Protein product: CASSLSQTGDYGYTF.